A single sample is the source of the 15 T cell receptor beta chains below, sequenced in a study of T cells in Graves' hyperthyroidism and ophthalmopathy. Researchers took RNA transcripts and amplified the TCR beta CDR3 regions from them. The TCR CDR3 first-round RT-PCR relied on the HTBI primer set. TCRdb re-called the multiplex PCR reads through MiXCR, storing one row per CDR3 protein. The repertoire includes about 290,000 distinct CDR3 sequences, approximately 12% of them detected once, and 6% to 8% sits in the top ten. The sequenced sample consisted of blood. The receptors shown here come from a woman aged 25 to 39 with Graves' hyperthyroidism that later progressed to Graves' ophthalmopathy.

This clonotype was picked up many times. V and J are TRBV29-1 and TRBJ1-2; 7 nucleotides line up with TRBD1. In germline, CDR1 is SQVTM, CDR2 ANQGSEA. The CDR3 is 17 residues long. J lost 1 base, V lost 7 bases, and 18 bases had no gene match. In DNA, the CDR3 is TGCAGCGACATCCCCGGGACAGACCGTTTTGTTAACTATGGCTACACCTTC. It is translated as CSDIPGTDRFVNYGYTF.

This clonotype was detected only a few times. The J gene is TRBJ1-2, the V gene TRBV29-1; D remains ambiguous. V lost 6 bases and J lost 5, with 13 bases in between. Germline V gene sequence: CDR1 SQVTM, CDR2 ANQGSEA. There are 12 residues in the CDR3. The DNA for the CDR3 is TGCAGCGTAGCTACGGGGAAATATGGCTACACCTTC. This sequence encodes CSVATGKYGYTF.

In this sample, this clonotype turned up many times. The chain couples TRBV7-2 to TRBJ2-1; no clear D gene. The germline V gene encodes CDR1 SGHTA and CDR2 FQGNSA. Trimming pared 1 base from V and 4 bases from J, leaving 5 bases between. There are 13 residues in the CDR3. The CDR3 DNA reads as TGTGCCAGCAGCTTAGGAGATTACAATGAGCAGTTCTTC. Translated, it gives CASSLGDYNEQFF.

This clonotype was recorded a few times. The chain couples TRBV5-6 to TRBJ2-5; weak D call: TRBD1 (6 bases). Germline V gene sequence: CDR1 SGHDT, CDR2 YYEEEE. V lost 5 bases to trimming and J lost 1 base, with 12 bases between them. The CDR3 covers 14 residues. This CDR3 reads CASSHGTTQETQYF. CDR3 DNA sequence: TGTGCCAGCAGTCATGGGACAACCCAAGAGACCCAGTACTTC.

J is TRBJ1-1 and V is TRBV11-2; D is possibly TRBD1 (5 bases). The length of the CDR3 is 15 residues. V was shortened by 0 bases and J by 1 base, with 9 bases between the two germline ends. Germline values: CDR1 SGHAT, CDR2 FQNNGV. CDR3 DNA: TGTGCCAGCAGCTTAGATGGGGGATGGAACACTGAAGCTTTCTTT. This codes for CASSLDGGWNTEAFF.

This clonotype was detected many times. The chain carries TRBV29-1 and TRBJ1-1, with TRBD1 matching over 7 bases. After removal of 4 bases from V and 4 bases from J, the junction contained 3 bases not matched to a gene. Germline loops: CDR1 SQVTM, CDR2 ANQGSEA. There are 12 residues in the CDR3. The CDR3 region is CSVGRGSTEAFF. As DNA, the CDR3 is TGCAGCGTTGGCAGGGGGTCCACTGAAGCTTTCTTT.

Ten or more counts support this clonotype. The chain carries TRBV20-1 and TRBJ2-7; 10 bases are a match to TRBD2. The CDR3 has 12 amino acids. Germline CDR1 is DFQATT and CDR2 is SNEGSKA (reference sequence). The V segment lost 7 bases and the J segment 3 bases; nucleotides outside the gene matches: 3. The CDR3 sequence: CSVLAGVYEQYF. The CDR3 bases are TGCAGTGTTCTAGCGGGAGTCTACGAGCAGTACTTC.

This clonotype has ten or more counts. The CDR3 loop is CASSLGPGRFEAFF. DNA of the CDR3: TGTGCCAGCAGCTTAGGACCGGGGCGCTTTGAAGCTTTCTTT. The rearrangement joins TRBV7-2 to TRBJ1-1; a possible D gene is TRBD1 (5 bases). V was cut by 1 base and J by 7 bases, with 13 bases left in between. This CDR3 region has 14 residues. CDR1 SGHTA and CDR2 FQGNSA come from the germline V gene.

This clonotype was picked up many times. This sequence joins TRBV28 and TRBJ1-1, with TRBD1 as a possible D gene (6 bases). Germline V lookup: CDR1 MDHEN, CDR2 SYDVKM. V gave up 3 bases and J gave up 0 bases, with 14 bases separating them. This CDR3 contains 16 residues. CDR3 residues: CASSFLRGNVNTEAFF. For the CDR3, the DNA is TGTGCCAGCAGTTTTTTGAGGGGGAATGTGAACACTGAAGCTTTCTTT.

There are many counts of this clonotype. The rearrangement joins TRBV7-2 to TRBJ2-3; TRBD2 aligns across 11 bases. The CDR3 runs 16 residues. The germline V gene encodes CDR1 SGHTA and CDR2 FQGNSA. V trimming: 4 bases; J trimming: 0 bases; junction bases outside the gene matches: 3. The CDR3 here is CASSSLAGESTDTQYF. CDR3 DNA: TGTGCCAGCAGCTCACTAGCGGGGGAAAGCACAGATACGCAGTATTTT. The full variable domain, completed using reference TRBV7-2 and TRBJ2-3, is GAGVSQSPSNKVTEKGKDVELRCDPISGHTALYWYRQSLGQGLEFLIYFQGNSAPDKSGLPSDRFSAERTGGSVSTLTIQRTQQEDSAVYLCASSSLAGESTDTQYFGPGTRLTVL.

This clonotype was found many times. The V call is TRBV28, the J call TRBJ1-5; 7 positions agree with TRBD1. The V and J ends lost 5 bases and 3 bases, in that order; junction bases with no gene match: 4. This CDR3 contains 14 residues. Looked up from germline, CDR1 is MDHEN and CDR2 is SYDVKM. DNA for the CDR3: TGTGCCAGCAGTCTGACAGGGAACAATCAGCCCCAGCATTTT. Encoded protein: CASSLTGNNQPQHF.

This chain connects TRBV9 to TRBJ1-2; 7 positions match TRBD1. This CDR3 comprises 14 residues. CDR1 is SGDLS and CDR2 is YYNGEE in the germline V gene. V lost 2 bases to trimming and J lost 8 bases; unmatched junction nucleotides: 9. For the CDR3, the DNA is TGTGCCAGCAGCGTCGGGGAGGGGGCGAGGGGCTACACCTTC. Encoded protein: CASSVGEGARGYTF.

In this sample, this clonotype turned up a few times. In DNA, the CDR3 is TGCGCCAGCAGCCGGACAGGGTCCCCCCTCGGTACGCAGTATTTT. This gives the protein CASSRTGSPLGTQYF. V and J are TRBV4-1 and TRBJ2-3; 8 nucleotides align to TRBD1. Germline V gene lookup returns CDR1 MGHRA and CDR2 YSYEKL. CDR3 length equals 15 residues. V was clipped by 4 bases and J by 8 bases; unmatched bases: 11.

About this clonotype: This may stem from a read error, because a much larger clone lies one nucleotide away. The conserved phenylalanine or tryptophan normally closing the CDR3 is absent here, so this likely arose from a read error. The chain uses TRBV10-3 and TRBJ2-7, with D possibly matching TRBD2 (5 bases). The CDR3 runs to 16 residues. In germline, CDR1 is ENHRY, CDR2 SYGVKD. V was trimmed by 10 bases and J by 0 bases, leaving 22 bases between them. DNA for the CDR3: TGTGCCACATCATTTGCCGACCTGGACTTCTCCTACGAGCAGTACTTG. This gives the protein CATSFADLDFSYEQYL.

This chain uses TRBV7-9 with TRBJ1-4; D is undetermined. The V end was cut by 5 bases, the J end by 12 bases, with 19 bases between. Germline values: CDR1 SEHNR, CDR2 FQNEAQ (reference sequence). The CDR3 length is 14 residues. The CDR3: CASSNSFLNGQLFF. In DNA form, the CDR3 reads TGTGCCAGCAGCAATTCTTTTCTAAACGGACAACTGTTTTTT.